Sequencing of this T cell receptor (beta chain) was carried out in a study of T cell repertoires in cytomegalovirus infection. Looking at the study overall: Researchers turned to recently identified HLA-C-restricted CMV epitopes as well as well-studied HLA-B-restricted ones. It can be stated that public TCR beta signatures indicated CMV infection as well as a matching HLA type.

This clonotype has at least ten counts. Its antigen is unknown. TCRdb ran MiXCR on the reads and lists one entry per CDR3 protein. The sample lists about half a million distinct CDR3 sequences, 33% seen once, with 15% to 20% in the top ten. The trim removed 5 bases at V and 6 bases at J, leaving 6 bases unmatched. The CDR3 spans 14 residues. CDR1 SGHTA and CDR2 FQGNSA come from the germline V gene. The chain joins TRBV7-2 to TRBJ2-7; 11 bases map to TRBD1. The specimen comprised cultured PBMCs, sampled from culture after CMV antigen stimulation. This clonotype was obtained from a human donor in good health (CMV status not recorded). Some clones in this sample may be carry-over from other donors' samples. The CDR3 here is CASSRDRGSLEQYF. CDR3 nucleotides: TGTGCCAGCAGCCGGGACAGGGGGTCCCTCGAGCAGTACTTC.